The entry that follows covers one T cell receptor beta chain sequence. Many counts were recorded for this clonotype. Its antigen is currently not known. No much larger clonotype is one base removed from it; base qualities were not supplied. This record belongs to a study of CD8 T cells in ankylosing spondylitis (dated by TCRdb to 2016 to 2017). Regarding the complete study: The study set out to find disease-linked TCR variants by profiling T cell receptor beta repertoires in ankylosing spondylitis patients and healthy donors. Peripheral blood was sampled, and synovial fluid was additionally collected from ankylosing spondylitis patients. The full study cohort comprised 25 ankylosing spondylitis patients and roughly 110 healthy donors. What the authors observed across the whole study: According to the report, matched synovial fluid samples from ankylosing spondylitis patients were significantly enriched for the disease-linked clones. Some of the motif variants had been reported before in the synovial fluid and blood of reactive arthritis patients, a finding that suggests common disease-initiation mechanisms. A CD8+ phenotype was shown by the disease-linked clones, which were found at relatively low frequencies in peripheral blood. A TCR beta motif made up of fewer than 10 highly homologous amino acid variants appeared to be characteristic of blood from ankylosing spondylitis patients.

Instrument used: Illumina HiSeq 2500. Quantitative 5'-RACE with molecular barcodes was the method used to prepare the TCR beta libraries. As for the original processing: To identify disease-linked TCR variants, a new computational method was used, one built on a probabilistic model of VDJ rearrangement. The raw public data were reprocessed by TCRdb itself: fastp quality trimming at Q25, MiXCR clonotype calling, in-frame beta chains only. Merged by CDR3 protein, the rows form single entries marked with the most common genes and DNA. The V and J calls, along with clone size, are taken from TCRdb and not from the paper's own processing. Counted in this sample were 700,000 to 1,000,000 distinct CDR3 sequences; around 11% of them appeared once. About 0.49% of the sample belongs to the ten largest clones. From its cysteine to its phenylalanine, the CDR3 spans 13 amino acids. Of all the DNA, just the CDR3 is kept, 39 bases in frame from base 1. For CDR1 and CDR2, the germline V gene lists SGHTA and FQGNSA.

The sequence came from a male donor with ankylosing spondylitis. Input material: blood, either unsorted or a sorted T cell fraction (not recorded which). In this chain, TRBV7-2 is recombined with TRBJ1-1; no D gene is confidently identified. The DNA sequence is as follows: TGTGCTTCAACCTTGTCCCCCAACACTGAAGCTTTCTTT. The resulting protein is CASTLSPNTEAFF.